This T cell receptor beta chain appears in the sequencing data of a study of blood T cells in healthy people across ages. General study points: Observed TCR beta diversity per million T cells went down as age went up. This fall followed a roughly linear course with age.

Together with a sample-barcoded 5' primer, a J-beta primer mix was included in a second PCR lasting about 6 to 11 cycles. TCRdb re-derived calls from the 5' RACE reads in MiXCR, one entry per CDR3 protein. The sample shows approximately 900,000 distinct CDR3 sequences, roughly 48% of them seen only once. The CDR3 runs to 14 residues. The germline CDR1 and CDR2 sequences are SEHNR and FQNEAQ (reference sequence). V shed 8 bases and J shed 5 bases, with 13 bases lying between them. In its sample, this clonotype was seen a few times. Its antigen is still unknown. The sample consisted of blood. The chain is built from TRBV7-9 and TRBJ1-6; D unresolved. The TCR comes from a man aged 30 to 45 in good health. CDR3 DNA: TGTGCCAGCGGAGCCATCCCTGATAATTCACCCCTCCACTTT. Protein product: CASGAIPDNSPLHF.